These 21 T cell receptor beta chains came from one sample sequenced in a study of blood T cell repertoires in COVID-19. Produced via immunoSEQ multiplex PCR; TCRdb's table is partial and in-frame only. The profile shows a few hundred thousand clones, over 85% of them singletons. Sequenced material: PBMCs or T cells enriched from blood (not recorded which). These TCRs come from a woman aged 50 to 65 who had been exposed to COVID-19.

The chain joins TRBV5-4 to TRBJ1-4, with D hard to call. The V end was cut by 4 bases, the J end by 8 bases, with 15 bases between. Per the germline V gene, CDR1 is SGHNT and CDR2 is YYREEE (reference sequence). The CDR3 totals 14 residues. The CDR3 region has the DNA TGTGCCAGCAGCCCCACGGCGGCTGAAGAAAAACTGTTTTTT. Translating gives CASSPTAAEEKLFF.

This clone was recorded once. The CDR3 loop reads CASSFGAVNEKLFF. The CDR3 nucleotides read TGCGCCAGCAGCTTTGGGGCAGTTAATGAAAAACTGTTTTTT. J is TRBJ1-4 and V is TRBV5-1; D perhaps matches TRBD1 (5 bases). V lost 2 bases to trimming and J lost 4 bases, with 9 bases between them. This CDR3 region has 14 residues. Looked up from germline, CDR1 is SGHRS and CDR2 is YFSETQ.

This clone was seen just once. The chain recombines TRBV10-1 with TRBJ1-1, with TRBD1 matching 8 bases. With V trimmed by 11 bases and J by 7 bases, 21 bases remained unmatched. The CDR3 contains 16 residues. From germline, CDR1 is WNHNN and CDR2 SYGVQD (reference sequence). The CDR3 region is CAARGNLRGRVVEAFF. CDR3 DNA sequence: TGCGCCGCACGGGGGAACCTCAGGGGGCGAGTTGTTGAAGCTTTCTTT.

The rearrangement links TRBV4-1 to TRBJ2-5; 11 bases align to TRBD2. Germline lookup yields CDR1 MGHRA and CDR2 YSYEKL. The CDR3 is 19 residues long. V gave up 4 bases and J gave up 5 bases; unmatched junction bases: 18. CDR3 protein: CASSRPGDASGGPWETQYF. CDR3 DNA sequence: TGCGCCAGCAGCCGGCCAGGGGATGCTAGCGGGGGGCCGTGGGAGACCCAGTACTTC.

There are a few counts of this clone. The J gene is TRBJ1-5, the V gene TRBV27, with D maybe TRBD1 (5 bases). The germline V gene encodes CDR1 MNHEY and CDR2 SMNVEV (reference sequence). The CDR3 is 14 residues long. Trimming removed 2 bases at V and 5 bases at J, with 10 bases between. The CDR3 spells CASSLGAGYQPQHF. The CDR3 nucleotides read TGTGCCAGCAGTTTAGGGGCAGGCTATCAGCCCCAGCATTTT.

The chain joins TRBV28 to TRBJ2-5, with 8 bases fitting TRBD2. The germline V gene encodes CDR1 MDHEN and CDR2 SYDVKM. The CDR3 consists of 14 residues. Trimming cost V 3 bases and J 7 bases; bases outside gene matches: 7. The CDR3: CASSFGGGGRTQYF. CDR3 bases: TGTGCCAGCAGTTTTGGGGGCGGGGGGCGGACCCAGTACTTC. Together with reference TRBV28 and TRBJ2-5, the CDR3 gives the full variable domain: DVKVTQSSRYLVKRTGEKVFLECVQDMDHENMFWYRQDPGLGLRLIYFSYDVKMKEKGDIPEGYSVSREKKERFSLILESASTNQTSMYLCASSFGGGGRTQYFGPGTRLLVL.

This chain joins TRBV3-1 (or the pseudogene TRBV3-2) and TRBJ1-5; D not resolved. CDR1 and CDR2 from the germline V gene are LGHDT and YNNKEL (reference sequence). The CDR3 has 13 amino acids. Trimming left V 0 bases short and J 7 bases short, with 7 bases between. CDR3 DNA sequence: TGTGCCAGCAGCCAAGATCGAAGCCAGCCCCAGCATTTT. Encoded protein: CASSQDRSQPQHF.

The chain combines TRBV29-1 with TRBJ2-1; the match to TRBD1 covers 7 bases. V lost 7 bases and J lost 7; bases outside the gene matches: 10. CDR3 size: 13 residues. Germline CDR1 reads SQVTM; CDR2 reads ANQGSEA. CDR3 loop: CSAHRQGRNEQFF. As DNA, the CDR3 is TGCAGCGCCCACCGACAGGGACGAAATGAGCAGTTCTTC.

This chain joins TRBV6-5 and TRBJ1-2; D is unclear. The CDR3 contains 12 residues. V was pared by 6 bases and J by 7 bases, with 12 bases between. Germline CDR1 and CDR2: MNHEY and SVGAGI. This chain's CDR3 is CASSNSLVGYTF. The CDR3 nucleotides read TGTGCCAGCAGCAACTCCTTGGTTGGCTACACCTTC.

CDR3 residues: CASSLGSGSYNSPLHF. The CDR3 DNA follows: TGCGCCAGCAGCTTGGGATCAGGGTCTTATAATTCACCCCTCCACTTT. The J gene is TRBJ1-6, the V gene TRBV5-1, with D possibly being TRBD1 (5 bases). The CDR3 consists of 16 residues. V dropped 0 bases and J dropped 4 bases, with 11 bases sitting between them. Germline loops: CDR1 SGHRS, CDR2 YFSETQ.

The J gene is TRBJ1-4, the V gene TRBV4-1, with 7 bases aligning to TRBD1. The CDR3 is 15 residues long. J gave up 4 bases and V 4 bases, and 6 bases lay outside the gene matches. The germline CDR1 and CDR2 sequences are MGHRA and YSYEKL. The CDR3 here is CASSPGTARNEKLFF. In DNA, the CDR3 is TGCGCCAGCAGCCCCGGGACAGCTCGTAATGAAAAACTGTTTTTT.

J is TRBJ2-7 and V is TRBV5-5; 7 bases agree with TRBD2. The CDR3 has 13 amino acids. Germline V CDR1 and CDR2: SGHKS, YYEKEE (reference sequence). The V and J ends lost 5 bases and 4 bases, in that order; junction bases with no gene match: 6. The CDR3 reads CASSQRGAYEQYF. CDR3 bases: TGTGCCAGCAGTCAGCGGGGTGCGTACGAGCAGTACTTC.

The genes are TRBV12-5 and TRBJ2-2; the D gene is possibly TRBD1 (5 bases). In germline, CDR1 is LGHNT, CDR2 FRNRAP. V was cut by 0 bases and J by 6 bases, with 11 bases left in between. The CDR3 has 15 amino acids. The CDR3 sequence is CASGLVLQGPGELFF. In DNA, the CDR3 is TGTGCTAGTGGTTTGGTTCTTCAGGGTCCCGGGGAGCTGTTTTTT.

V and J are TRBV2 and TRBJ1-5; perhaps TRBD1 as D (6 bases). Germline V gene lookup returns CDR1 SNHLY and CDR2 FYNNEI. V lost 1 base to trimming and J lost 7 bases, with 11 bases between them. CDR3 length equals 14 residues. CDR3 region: CASSEVGAGQPQHF. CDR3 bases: TGTGCCAGCAGTGAAGTGGGGGCAGGCCAGCCCCAGCATTTT. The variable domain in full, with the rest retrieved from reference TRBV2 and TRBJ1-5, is EPEVTQTPSHQVTQMGQEVILRCVPISNHLYFYWYRQILGQKVEFLVSFYNNEISEKSEIFDDQFSVERPDGSNFTLKIRSTKLEDSAMYFCASSEVGAGQPQHFGDGTRLSIL.

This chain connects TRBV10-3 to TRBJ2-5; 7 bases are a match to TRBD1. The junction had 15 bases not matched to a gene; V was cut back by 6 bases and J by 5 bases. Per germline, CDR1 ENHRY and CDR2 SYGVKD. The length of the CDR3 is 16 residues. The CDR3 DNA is TGTGCCATCAGCCCACGACAGGGCTCAACGAGGGAGACCCAGTACTTC. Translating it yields CAISPRQGSTRETQYF.

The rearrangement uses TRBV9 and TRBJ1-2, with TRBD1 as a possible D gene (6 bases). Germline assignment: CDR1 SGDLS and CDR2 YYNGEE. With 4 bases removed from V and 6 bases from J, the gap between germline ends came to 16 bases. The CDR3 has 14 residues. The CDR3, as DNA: TGTGCCAGCAGCCCTGGACAGTTAGGGGATGGCTACACCTTC. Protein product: CASSPGQLGDGYTF.

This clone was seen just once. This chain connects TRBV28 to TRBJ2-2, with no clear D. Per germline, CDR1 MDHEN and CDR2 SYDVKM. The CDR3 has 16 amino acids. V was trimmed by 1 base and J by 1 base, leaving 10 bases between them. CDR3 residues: CASSLSVGGNTGELFF. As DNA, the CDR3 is TGTGCCAGCAGTTTATCCGTTGGCGGGAACACCGGGGAGCTGTTTTTT. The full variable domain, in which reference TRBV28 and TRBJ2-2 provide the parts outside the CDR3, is DVKVTQSSRYLVKRTGEKVFLECVQDMDHENMFWYRQDPGLGLRLIYFSYDVKMKEKGDIPEGYSVSREKKERFSLILESASTNQTSMYLCASSLSVGGNTGELFFGEGSRLTVL.

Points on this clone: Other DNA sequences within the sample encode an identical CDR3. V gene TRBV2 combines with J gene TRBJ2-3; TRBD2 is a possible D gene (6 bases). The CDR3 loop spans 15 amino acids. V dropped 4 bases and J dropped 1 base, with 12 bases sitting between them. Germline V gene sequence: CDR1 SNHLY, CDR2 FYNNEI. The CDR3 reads CASSGGGARTDTQYF. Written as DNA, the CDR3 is TGTGCCAGCAGTGGAGGCGGGGCCCGCACAGATACGCAGTATTTT.

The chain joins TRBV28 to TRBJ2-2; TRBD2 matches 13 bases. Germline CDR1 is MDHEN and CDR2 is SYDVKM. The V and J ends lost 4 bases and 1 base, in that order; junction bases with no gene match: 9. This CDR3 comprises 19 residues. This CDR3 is CASSYPGLAGVKNTGELFF. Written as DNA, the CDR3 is TGTGCCAGCAGTTACCCAGGACTAGCGGGGGTAAAGAACACCGGGGAGCTGTTTTTT.

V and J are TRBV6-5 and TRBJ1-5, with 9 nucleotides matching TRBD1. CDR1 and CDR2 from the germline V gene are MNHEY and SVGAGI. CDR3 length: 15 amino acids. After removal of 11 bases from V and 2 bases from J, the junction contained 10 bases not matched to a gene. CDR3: CAGGQGTGGNQPQHF. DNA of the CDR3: TGTGCCGGAGGACAGGGGACTGGTGGCAATCAGCCCCAGCATTTT.

The CDR3 spells CASSLLGGTGELFF. In DNA, the CDR3 is TGTGCCAGCAGCTTATTGGGGGGCACCGGGGAGCTGTTTTTT. This chain joins TRBV5-4 and TRBJ2-2; possibly TRBD2 for D (6 bases). This CDR3 is 14 amino acids long. The V gene's germline CDR1 is SGHNT and CDR2 YYREEE (reference sequence). The ends were cut back, 2 bases at V and 4 bases at J, with 9 bases in the middle.